This T cell receptor (beta chain) was identified in a study of shared clonotypes between healthy human individuals. Study information: CD4 naive and memory got three plates each, CD8 naive two, CD8 memory one.

Trimming at V came to 1 base and at J to 7 bases, leaving 4 bases not matched to a gene. Germline CDR1 is SQVTM and CDR2 is ANQGSEA. The CDR3 is 14 amino acids. CD45RO-negative, CCR7-positively selected cells formed the naive CD8 fraction, excluding terminally differentiated effector memory CD45RA+ cells. The protocol was immunoSEQ multiplex PCR, while the TCRdb copy is restricted to in-frame clones and leaves out a portion. Of around 700,000 clones in the sample, 92% were seen once. This clonotype originated in a man under 40 in good health. The rearrangement uses TRBV29-1 and TRBJ2-1, with TRBD1 matching 10 bases. The sequencing sample was made of naive CD8+ T cells sorted from blood. As DNA, the CDR3 is TGCAGCGTTGAAGGGGACAGGGGTTCGAATGAGCAGTTCTTC. This codes for CSVEGDRGSNEQFF.